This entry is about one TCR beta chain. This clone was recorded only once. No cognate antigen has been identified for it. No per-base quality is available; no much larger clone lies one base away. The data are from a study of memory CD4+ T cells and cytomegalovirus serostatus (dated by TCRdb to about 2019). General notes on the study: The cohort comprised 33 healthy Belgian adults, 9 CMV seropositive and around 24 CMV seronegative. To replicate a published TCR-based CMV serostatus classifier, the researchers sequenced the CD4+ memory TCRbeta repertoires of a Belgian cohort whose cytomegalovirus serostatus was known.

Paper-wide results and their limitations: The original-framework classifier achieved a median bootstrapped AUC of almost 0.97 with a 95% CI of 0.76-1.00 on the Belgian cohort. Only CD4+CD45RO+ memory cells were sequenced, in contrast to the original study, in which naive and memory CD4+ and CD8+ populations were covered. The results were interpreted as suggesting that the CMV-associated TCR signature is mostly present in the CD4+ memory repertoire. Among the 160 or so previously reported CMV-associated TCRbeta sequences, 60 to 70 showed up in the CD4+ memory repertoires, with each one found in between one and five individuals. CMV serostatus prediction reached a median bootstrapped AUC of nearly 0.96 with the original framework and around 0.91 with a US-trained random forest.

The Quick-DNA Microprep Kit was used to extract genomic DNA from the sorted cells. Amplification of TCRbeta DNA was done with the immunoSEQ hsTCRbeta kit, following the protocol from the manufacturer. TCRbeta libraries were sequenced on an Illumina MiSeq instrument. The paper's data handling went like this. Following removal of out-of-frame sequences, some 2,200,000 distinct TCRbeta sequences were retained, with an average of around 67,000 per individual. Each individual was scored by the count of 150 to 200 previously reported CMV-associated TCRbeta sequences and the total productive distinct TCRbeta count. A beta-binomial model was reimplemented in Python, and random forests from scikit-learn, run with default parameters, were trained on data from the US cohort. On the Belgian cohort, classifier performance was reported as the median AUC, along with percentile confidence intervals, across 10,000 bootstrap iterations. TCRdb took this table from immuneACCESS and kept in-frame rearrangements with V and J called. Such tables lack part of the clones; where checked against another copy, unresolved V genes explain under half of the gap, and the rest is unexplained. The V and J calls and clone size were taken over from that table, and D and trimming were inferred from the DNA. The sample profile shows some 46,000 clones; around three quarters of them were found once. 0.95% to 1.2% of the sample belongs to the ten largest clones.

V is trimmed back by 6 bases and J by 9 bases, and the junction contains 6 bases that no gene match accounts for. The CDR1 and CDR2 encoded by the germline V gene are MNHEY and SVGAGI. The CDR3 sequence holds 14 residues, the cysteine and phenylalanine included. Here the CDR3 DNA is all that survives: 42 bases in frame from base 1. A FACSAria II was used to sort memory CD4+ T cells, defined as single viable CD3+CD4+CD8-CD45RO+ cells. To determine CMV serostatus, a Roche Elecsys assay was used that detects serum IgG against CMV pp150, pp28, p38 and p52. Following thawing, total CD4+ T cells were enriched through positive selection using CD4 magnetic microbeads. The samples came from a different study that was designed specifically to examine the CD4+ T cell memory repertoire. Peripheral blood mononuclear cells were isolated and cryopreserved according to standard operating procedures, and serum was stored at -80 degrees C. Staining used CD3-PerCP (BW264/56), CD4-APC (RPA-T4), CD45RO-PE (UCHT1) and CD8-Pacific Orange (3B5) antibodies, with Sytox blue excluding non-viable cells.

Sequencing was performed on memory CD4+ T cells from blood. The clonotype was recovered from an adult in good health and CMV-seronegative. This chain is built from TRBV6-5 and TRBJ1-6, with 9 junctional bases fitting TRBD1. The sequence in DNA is TGTGCCAGCAGAATGGGACAGGGTGTTTCACCCCTCCACTTT. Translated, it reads CASRMGQGVSPLHF.